This TCR beta chain was obtained from a study of blood T cell repertoires in COVID-19. Study background: Samples representing acute and convalescent COVID-19 were sourced from the United States, Italy and Spain. PBMCs, B-cell-depleted T cells, or T cells provided the cDNA or gDNA that made up the material.

Patients from Seattle were sampled longitudinally, starting during active infection. CDR3 size: 15 residues. V lost 0 bases and J 0 bases, leaving 6 bases between the germline ends. The germline V gene has CDR1 SEHNR and CDR2 FQNEAQ (reference sequence). Assay: immunoSEQ multiplex PCR; the TCRdb copy retains only in-frame clones and omits some. Among 200,000 to 250,000 clones listed, approximately 88% were seen once. This TCR was sampled from a woman aged 30 to 39 with COVID-19, enrolled during active disease. The source material was peripheral blood. The J gene is TRBJ2-1, the V gene TRBV7-9, with D unresolved. The CDR3 protein is CASSLAGSSYNEQFF. The CDR3 region has the DNA TGTGCCAGCAGCTTAGCGGGCAGCTCCTACAATGAGCAGTTCTTC.